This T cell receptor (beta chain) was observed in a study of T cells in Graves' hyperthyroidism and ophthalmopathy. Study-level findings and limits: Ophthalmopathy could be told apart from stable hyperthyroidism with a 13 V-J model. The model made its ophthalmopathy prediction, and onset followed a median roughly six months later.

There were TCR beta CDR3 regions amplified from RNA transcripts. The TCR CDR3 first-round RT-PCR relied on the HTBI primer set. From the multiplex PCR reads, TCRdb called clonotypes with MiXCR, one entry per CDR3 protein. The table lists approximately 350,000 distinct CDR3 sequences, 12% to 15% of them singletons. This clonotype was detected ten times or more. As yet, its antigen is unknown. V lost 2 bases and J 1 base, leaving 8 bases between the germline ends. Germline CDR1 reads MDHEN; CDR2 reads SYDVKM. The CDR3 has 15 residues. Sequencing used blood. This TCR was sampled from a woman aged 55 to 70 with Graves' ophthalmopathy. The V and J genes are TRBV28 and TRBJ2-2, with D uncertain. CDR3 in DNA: TGTGCCAGCAGTTTAGAGTGGGGGAACACCGGGGAGCTGTTTTTT. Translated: CASSLEWGNTGELFF.